The 29 T cell receptor beta chains listed next were all sequenced from one sample in a study of Graves' ophthalmopathy and Graves' hyperthyroidism. The authors amplified TCR beta CDR3 regions, and they did so from RNA transcripts for repertoire sequencing. First-round RT-PCR employed HTBI primers, with a second-round multiplex PCR after it. One entry per CDR3 protein, called by TCRdb with MiXCR from the multiplex PCR reads. In the table there are hundreds of thousands of distinct CDR3 sequences, about 38% of which are singletons. The sequenced sample was peripheral blood. The receptors were sampled from an adult man with Graves' ophthalmopathy.

In this sample, this clonotype turned up once. The chain carries TRBV29-1 and TRBJ1-2, with TRBD1 identical over 7 bases. V dropped 7 bases and J dropped 8; count of bases not matched to a gene: 1. This CDR3 is built from 9 residues. The germline gives CDR1 SQVTM, CDR2 ANQGSEA. The CDR3 DNA reads TGCAGCGCCAGGGGGGGCTACACCTTC. Residues: CSARGGYTF.

In regard to this clonotype: The CDR3 does not end in the conserved phenylalanine or tryptophan, so this is likely a read error. This sequence joins TRBV4-1 and TRBJ2-5; D is perhaps TRBD2 (6 bases). The CDR3 spans 15 residues. CDR1 and CDR2 from the germline V gene are MGHRA and YSYEKL. With 0 bases removed from V and 5 bases from J, the gap between germline ends came to 13 bases. Here the CDR3 DNA reads TGCGCCAGCAGCCAAGAAGCGGGTGGTCGTGAGACCCAGTACTGC. It encodes CASSQEAGGRETQYC.

CDR3 loop: CASSSPTGESSGNTEAFF. Written as DNA, the CDR3 is TGTGCCAGCAGTAGCCCGACAGGGGAGAGCTCTGGAAACACTGAAGCTTTCTTT. The rearrangement links TRBV25-1 to TRBJ1-1, with 8 bases identical to TRBD1. The CDR3 totals 18 residues. CDR1 is MGHDK and CDR2 is SYGVNS in the germline V gene. The V gene end was trimmed by 5 bases and the J gene end by 2 bases; junction bases not matched to a gene: 16.

There are many counts of this clonotype. The genes are TRBV29-1 and TRBJ2-7, with no clear D. CDR3 length: 13 residues. V lost 3 bases, J lost 7 bases, and 16 bases lay in between. The V gene's germline CDR1 is SQVTM and CDR2 ANQGSEA. The CDR3 DNA follows: TGCAGCGTTGATGGGATCGGATCCATGGAGCAGTACTTC. Translation gives CSVDGIGSMEQYF.

The rearrangement uses TRBV10-3 and TRBJ2-5; D may be TRBD1 or TRBD2 (5 bases each). CDR1 and CDR2 from the germline V gene are ENHRY and SYGVKD. Trimming shortened V by 4 bases and J by 6 bases, and 6 bases separated the two germline ends. There are 11 residues in the CDR3. DNA of the CDR3: TGTGCCATCAGTGCGGGACAGACCCAGTACTTC. Protein sequence: CAISAGQTQYF.

This clonotype was recorded at least ten times. The chain has TRBV6-2 or TRBV6-3 and TRBJ1-2; TRBD1 might be the D (6 bases). The length of the CDR3 is 12 residues. Germline V gene sequence: CDR1 MNHEY, CDR2 SVGEGT. Trimming stripped 7 bases from V and 6 bases from J, with 12 bases between. The CDR3, as DNA: TGTGCCAGCACCGACACAGGGAATGGCTACACCTTC. It codes for CASTDTGNGYTF.

In its sample, this clonotype was seen a few times. V gene TRBV12-3 or TRBV12-4 combines with J gene TRBJ1-1; D gene uncertain. V was clipped by 6 bases and J by 2 bases, with 10 bases between them. The CDR3 runs 13 residues. This CDR3 reads CASSQVDNTEAFF. The CDR3 DNA follows: TGTGCCAGCAGCCAAGTGGACAACACTGAAGCTTTCTTT.

The V gene is TRBV29-1, the J gene TRBJ1-2; D unresolved. The germline V and J ends were trimmed by 0 bases and 8 bases, with 13 bases remaining between them. This CDR3 spans 13 amino acids. Per the germline V gene, CDR1 is SQVTM and CDR2 is ANQGSEA. This CDR3 reads CSVEDRPGSGYTF. CDR3 nucleotides: TGCAGCGTTGAAGATCGGCCGGGATCCGGCTACACCTTC.

This clonotype was picked up a small number of times. An end of the junction differs from the germline gene, which may be a read error. The chain carries TRBV7-2 and TRBJ2-5, with 8 bases aligning to TRBD1. The CDR3 sequence is 19 residues long. Germline V gives CDR1 SGHTA, CDR2 FQGNSA. CDR3 nucleotides: TGCGCCAGCAGCCAAGTCCCAGGGGGCGTTGTGTCCGCCCAAGAGACCCAGTACTTC. Translation: CASSQVPGGVVSAQETQYF.

This clonotype was detected many times. The chain joins TRBV24-1 to TRBJ1-4; possible D gene TRBD1, 5 bases. There are 15 residues in the CDR3. CDR1 and CDR2 (germline): KGHDR, SFDVKD. Trimming cost V 6 bases and J 6 bases, with 16 bases left between them. The CDR3 sequence is CATSPSGTKDEKLFF. CDR3 nucleotides: TGTGCCACCAGTCCGTCTGGGACTAAGGATGAAAAACTGTTTTTT.

The J gene is TRBJ2-2, the V gene TRBV5-1; D may be TRBD1 (5 bases). This CDR3 has 16 residues. Germline V lookup: CDR1 SGHRS, CDR2 YFSETQ. With 4 bases removed from V and 5 bases from J, the gap between germline ends came to 18 bases. CDR3 amino acids: CASSTGALGRTGELFF. The CDR3 DNA sequence: TGCGCCAGCAGCACTGGAGCATTGGGGCGGACCGGGGAGCTGTTTTTT.

The chain employs TRBV7-2 and TRBJ1-2; D not certain. CDR1 and CDR2 (germline): SGHTA, FQGNSA. The V and J ends lost 2 bases and 5 bases respectively, with 9 bases between them. CDR3 length equals 13 residues. The CDR3 sequence is CASSLSVTYGYTF. Here the CDR3 DNA reads TGTGCCAGCAGCTTATCCGTTACTTATGGCTACACCTTC.

The V call is TRBV10-2, the J call TRBJ2-5; 7 bases align to TRBD1. The CDR3 covers 10 residues. With V trimmed by 10 bases and J by 7 bases, 3 bases remained unmatched. Germline lookup yields CDR1 WSHSY and CDR2 SAAADI. CDR3 nucleotide sequence: TGCGCCACCTCAGGGGGGACCCAGTACTTC. Its translation is CATSGGTQYF.

This chain joins TRBV10-3 and TRBJ1-2; D perhaps matches TRBD1 (5 bases). The V and J ends lost 2 bases and 8 bases respectively, with 12 bases between them. The CDR3 is 13 residues long. Germline V gives CDR1 ENHRY, CDR2 SYGVKD. DNA of the CDR3: TGTGCCATCAGTGAGGACGGGACTCGCGGCTACACCTTC. Protein product: CAISEDGTRGYTF.

This chain connects TRBV12-3 or TRBV12-4 to TRBJ1-1; D is undetermined. Trimming removed 6 bases from V and 0 bases from J, with 8 bases in between. This CDR3 contains 13 residues. This CDR3 is CASRGGVNTEAFF. The CDR3, as DNA: TGTGCCAGCAGGGGTGGGGTGAACACTGAAGCTTTCTTT.

The chain has TRBV29-1 and TRBJ1-1, with 9 bases aligning to TRBD1. Germline V gene data show CDR1 as SQVTM and CDR2 as ANQGSEA. This CDR3 has 16 residues. V shed 7 bases and J 3 bases; nucleotides not matched to a gene: 15. The CDR3 spells CSGDGTGRYGYTEAFF. CDR3 sequence (DNA): TGCAGCGGCGACGGGACAGGGCGGTATGGCTACACTGAAGCTTTCTTT.

The chain uses TRBV4-3 and TRBJ2-6; weak D call: TRBD1 (6 bases). V lost 0 bases and J lost 5, with 11 bases in between. Germline CDR1 is LGHNA and CDR2 is YSLEER. The CDR3 has 16 residues. CDR3 in DNA: TGCGCCAGCAGCCAAGACTCAGGGGAGAGGGCCAACGTCCTGACTTTC. It encodes CASSQDSGERANVLTF.

The chain links TRBV30 to TRBJ1-2; D unclear. V lost 6 bases and J lost 7, with 12 bases in between. The germline gives CDR1 GTSNPN, CDR2 SVGIG (reference sequence). The CDR3 runs to 11 residues. The CDR3 nucleotides read TGTGCCTGCAGAGACATCAGTGGCTACACCTTC. Its translation is CACRDISGYTF.

The CDR3 sequence is CASSYLQGNTEAFF. CDR3 bases: TGTGCCAGCAGTTACTTACAGGGGAACACTGAAGCTTTCTTT. The J gene is TRBJ1-1, the V gene TRBV6-5, with a weak D call TRBD1 (6 bases). V gave up 1 base and J gave up 1 base, with 7 bases separating them. This CDR3 comprises 14 residues. Germline V CDR1 and CDR2: MNHEY, SVGAGI.

The rearrangement links TRBV10-3 to TRBJ2-7; 9 bases fit TRBD1. The CDR3 length is 15 residues. Trimming removed 10 bases from V and 4 bases from J; junction bases left unmatched: 14. CDR1 is ENHRY and CDR2 is SYGVKD in the germline V gene. CDR3 nucleotide sequence: TGTGCCACCGTTAAGTCTACCGGGACAGGGTACGAGCAGTACTTC. Translated: CATVKSTGTGYEQYF.

V is TRBV29-1 and J is TRBJ1-4, with 9 bases lining up with TRBD1. Losses at the gene ends were 3 bases for V and 8 bases for J; bases not matched to a gene: 16. The length of the CDR3 is 17 residues. In germline, CDR1 is SQVTM, CDR2 ANQGSEA. This CDR3 reads CSVEAGTGGVWSEKLFF. The DNA of the CDR3 is TGCAGCGTTGAGGCAGGAACAGGGGGCGTGTGGTCCGAAAAACTGTTTTTT.

The sample holds many counts of this clonotype. The rearrangement links TRBV29-1 to TRBJ2-6; D is uncertain. The V gene lost 4 bases and the J gene lost 0 bases, with 4 bases spanning the gap. Germline V lookup: CDR1 SQVTM, CDR2 ANQGSEA. The CDR3 spans 13 residues. The CDR3 DNA follows: TGCAGCGTTGCCGGCTCTGGGGCCAACGTCCTGACTTTC. This codes for CSVAGSGANVLTF.

This clonotype was observed a few times. V gene TRBV28 combines with J gene TRBJ2-7; perhaps TRBD2 as D (6 bases). The germline V gene has CDR1 MDHEN and CDR2 SYDVKM. The ends were cut back, 5 bases at V and 6 bases at J, with 11 bases in the middle. The CDR3 covers 12 residues. The DNA of the CDR3 is TGTGCCAGCAGTCGGGGGACTGGCGAGCAGTACTTC. This sequence encodes CASSRGTGEQYF.

The V gene is TRBV9, the J gene TRBJ2-5; the D gene is possibly TRBD1 (6 bases). Germline V gene lookup returns CDR1 SGDLS and CDR2 YYNGEE. The V gene lost 5 bases and the J gene lost 1 base, with 9 bases spanning the gap. The CDR3 sequence is 13 residues long. CDR3 in amino acids: CASSDRRQETQYF. The CDR3 DNA follows: TGTGCCAGCAGTGACAGGCGCCAAGAGACCCAGTACTTC.

This clonotype was seen ten or more times. The V gene is TRBV7-9, the J gene TRBJ1-2; 7 bases match TRBD1. The CDR3 covers 13 residues. J lost 8 bases, V lost 5 bases, and 8 bases had no gene match. CDR1 is SEHNR, CDR2 FQNEAQ, per germline (reference sequence). This CDR3 is CASSTGEARGYTF. The CDR3 DNA follows: TGTGCCAGCAGCACAGGGGAAGCTAGGGGCTACACCTTC.

The rearrangement joins TRBV10-2 to TRBJ1-2; D might be TRBD1 (6 bases). Germline V CDR1 and CDR2: WSHSY, SAAADI. V was trimmed by 4 bases and J by 2 bases, leaving 11 bases between them. The CDR3 extends over 14 amino acids. CDR3 bases: TGCGCCAGCAGTGGTCCGGACAGCAACTATGGCTACACCTTC. Its protein is CASSGPDSNYGYTF.

The gene calls are TRBV29-1 and TRBJ1-2, with D tentatively TRBD1 (6 bases). Germline assignment: CDR1 SQVTM and CDR2 ANQGSEA. CDR3 size: 15 residues. V gave up 4 bases and J gave up 10 bases, with 25 bases separating them. Here the CDR3 reads CSVVGQGHDAMVYTF. For the CDR3, the DNA is TGCAGCGTTGTAGGCCAGGGACATGATGCTATGGTCTACACCTTC.

The table lists this clonotype with a count of one. A much larger clone sits a single nucleotide away, making a read error possible. This chain connects TRBV12-3 or TRBV12-4 to TRBJ1-4, with D possibly TRBD1 on 6 matching bases. V lost 1 base to trimming and J lost 5 bases, with 17 bases between them. This CDR3 spans 17 amino acids. The CDR3 is CASSLVPGHKQNEKLFF. The CDR3, as DNA: TGTGCCAGCAGTTTAGTCCCGGGACATAAGCAAAATGAAAAACTGTTTTTT.

This clonotype was seen many times. V gene TRBV19 combines with J gene TRBJ1-2; 8 bases map to TRBD1. Per the germline V gene, CDR1 is LNHDA and CDR2 is SQIVND (reference sequence). The trim removed 0 bases at V and 10 bases at J, leaving 4 bases unmatched. There are 13 residues in the CDR3. CDR3 residues: CASSIDTDRDYTF. The CDR3 bases are TGTGCCAGTAGTATAGACACGGACAGGGACTACACCTTC.